This TCR beta chain was found in a study of T cells after yellow fever vaccination. TCRdb called the 5' RACE reads again in MiXCR, with one record for every CDR3 protein. The table has roughly 170,000 distinct CDR3 sequences, 5.5% to 8% seen once; the top ten hold just under 3%. V was shortened by 4 bases and J by 0 bases, with 17 bases between the two germline ends. Per germline, CDR1 SGHKS and CDR2 YYEKEE (reference sequence). The CDR3 sequence is 18 residues long. This clonotype was counted at least ten times. Its antigen remains unidentified. Study outcomes and limitations: Most clones from primary vaccination were detected again post-booster (about 95% CD4, roughly 85% CD8). Clonotype sharing between CD4 and CD8 compartments was small. The presence of abundant clonotypes contaminating from the bulk population was possible in FACS-sorted repertoires.

The material sequenced was CD4+ T cells sorted from PBMCs, taken on the day of the first yellow fever vaccination. The V call is TRBV5-5, the J call TRBJ2-6, with a possible D match to TRBD1 (6 bases). The TCR sequence derives from a man aged 18 to 29 who received the YFV17D yellow fever vaccine. CDR3 region: CASSVQQGIISGANVLTF. The DNA for the CDR3 is TGTGCCAGCAGCGTCCAACAGGGTATCATCTCTGGGGCCAACGTCCTGACTTTC. The complete variable domain, with remaining parts taken from reference TRBV5-5 and TRBJ2-6, reads DAGVTQSPTHLIKTRGQQVTLRCSPISGHKSVSWYQQVLGQGPQFIFQYYEKEERGRGNFPDRFSARQFPNYSSELNVNALLLGDSALYLCASSVQQGIISGANVLTFGAGSRLTVL.